The rows below give T cell receptor beta chains drawn from one sample of a study of Ad26.COV2.S vaccination and SARS-CoV-2 variants. The data were produced by immunoSEQ multiplex PCR, yet TCRdb's version contains in-frame clones alone and is incomplete. The table includes hundreds of thousands of clones, 80% to 90% detected once. Source: peripheral blood, taken in a trial of Ad26.COV2.S vaccine versus placebo. The receptors were gathered from a person aged 18 to 59 who received the Ad26.COV2.S COVID-19 vaccine or a placebo. Each CDR3 is given with its conserved first and last residue. Fields, in order: clone size, D gene, J gene, V gene, CDR3 DNA, CDR3 protein. The D gene is left open where the match is weak. Some rows have no size entry. The others give once, few or many, or a class for an expanded clone.

clone_size: -; d_call: TRBD1; j_call: TRBJ1-3; v_call: TRBV13; cdr3_nt: TGTGCCAGCAGCGGACAGGGGTCAGGGCGTAACACCATATATTTT; cdr3_aa: CASSGQGSGRNTIYF
clone_size: once; d_call: -; j_call: TRBJ2-4; v_call: TRBV30; cdr3_nt: TGTGCCTGGAGTGTAAAGCTTGGGAACATTCAGTACTTC; cdr3_aa: CAWSVKLGNIQYF
clone_size: -; d_call: TRBD1; j_call: TRBJ1-5; v_call: TRBV7-9; cdr3_nt: TGTGCCAGCAGCAGGACAGGAGGCAATCAGCCCCAGCATTTT; cdr3_aa: CASSRTGGNQPQHF
clone_size: -; d_call: -; j_call: TRBJ2-7; v_call: TRBV10-2; cdr3_nt: TGCGCCAGCAGTGAGTGGGCCCCGGGGTACGAGCAGTACTTC; cdr3_aa: CASSEWAPGYEQYF
clone_size: -; d_call: -; j_call: TRBJ1-1; v_call: TRBV6-5; cdr3_nt: TGTGCCAGCAGGGCGGGTGCGAACACTGAAGCTTTCTTT; cdr3_aa: CASRAGANTEAFF
clone_size: -; d_call: -; j_call: TRBJ1-2; v_call: TRBV2; cdr3_nt: TGTGCCACGATGTGGACCGGCTATGGCTACACCTTC; cdr3_aa: CATMWTGYGYTF
clone_size: -; d_call: TRBD2; j_call: TRBJ2-3; v_call: TRBV27; cdr3_nt: TGTGCCAGCAGCCCAACTAGCGGGGGATTAGATACGCAGTATTTT; cdr3_aa: CASSPTSGGLDTQYF
clone_size: -; d_call: -; j_call: TRBJ2-7; v_call: TRBV5-5; cdr3_nt: TGTGCCAGCAGCTGGGCGGGGAGCTCCTACGAGCAGTACTTC; cdr3_aa: CASSWAGSSYEQYF
clone_size: -; d_call: TRBD2; j_call: TRBJ2-2; v_call: TRBV5-4; cdr3_nt: TGTGCCAGCAGCCAGGGACTAGCGGGAGTCACCGGGGAGCTGTTTTTT; cdr3_aa: CASSQGLAGVTGELFF
clone_size: -; d_call: TRBD2; j_call: TRBJ2-3; v_call: TRBV20-1; cdr3_nt: TGCAGTGCTAGTCGGCTAGCGGGGAGCACAGATACGCAGTATTTT; cdr3_aa: CSASRLAGSTDTQYF
clone_size: -; d_call: -; j_call: TRBJ1-1; v_call: TRBV19; cdr3_nt: TGTGCCAGTAGTGCCCGAGGACAGTACACTGAAGCTTTCTTT; cdr3_aa: CASSARGQYTEAFF
clone_size: -; d_call: -; j_call: TRBJ1-1; v_call: TRBV5-1; cdr3_nt: TGCGCCAGCAGCTTGAGGGGAGTCACTGAAGCTTTCTTT; cdr3_aa: CASSLRGVTEAFF
clone_size: -; d_call: -; j_call: TRBJ1-2; v_call: TRBV20-1; cdr3_nt: TGCAGTGTACAGGGAGGGTATGGCTACACCTTC; cdr3_aa: CSVQGGYGYTF
clone_size: -; d_call: -; j_call: TRBJ2-6; v_call: TRBV3-1/TRBV3-2; cdr3_nt: TGTGCCAGCAGCCAAGACTCCGGGGCCAACGTCCTGACTTTC; cdr3_aa: CASSQDSGANVLTF
clone_size: -; d_call: -; j_call: TRBJ1-1; v_call: TRBV27; cdr3_nt: TGTGCCAGCAGTGCGGGGGCGATTGGGACTGAAGCTTTCTTT; cdr3_aa: CASSAGAIGTEAFF
clone_size: -; d_call: TRBD1; j_call: TRBJ1-5; v_call: TRBV2; cdr3_nt: TGTGCCAGCAGTGAAGGGACAGGGAGCCAGCCCCAGCATTTT; cdr3_aa: CASSEGTGSQPQHF
clone_size: few; d_call: -; j_call: TRBJ1-1; v_call: TRBV7-6; cdr3_nt: TGTGCCAGCAGCCCCGCCGAGAACACTGAAGCTTTCTTT; cdr3_aa: CASSPAENTEAFF
clone_size: once; d_call: -; j_call: TRBJ2-3; v_call: TRBV20-1; cdr3_nt: TGCAGTGGGGACAGCACAGATACGCAGTATTTT; cdr3_aa: CSGDSTDTQYF
clone_size: once; d_call: TRBD2; j_call: TRBJ2-7; v_call: TRBV9; cdr3_nt: TGTGCCAGCAGCGTCGGGCGGGGGAGGACCTACGAGCAGTACTTC; cdr3_aa: CASSVGRGRTYEQYF
clone_size: once; d_call: TRBD2; j_call: TRBJ2-5; v_call: TRBV30; cdr3_nt: TGTGCCTGGAGTATGGGACTAAAGTTCGTGGAGACCCAGTACTTC; cdr3_aa: CAWSMGLKFVETQYF
clone_size: once; d_call: -; j_call: TRBJ2-1; v_call: TRBV19; cdr3_nt: TGTGCCAGTAGTCTGCAGGGATCCTACAATGAGCAGTTCTTC; cdr3_aa: CASSLQGSYNEQFF
clone_size: -; d_call: TRBD1; j_call: TRBJ2-3; v_call: TRBV28; cdr3_nt: TGTGCCGGTCAGGGACAGGAGGACCCCACAGATACGCAGTATTTT; cdr3_aa: CAGQGQEDPTDTQYF
clone_size: few; d_call: -; j_call: TRBJ1-3; v_call: TRBV20-1; cdr3_nt: TGCAGTGCTAGAGCCGGAAACACCATATATTTT; cdr3_aa: CSARAGNTIYF
clone_size: -; d_call: -; j_call: TRBJ2-7; v_call: TRBV2; cdr3_nt: TGTGCCAGCAGTGAGAACAGTCCAAGCTCCTACGAGCAGTACTTC; cdr3_aa: CASSENSPSSYEQYF
clone_size: -; d_call: -; j_call: TRBJ2-2; v_call: TRBV5-6; cdr3_nt: TGTGCCAGCAGCTCGGGACCTCCCGGGGAGCTGTTTTTT; cdr3_aa: CASSSGPPGELFF
clone_size: -; d_call: TRBD1; j_call: TRBJ1-1; v_call: TRBV7-9; cdr3_nt: TGTGCCAGCAGTTCCGGGACAGCCAACACTGAAGCTTTCTTT; cdr3_aa: CASSSGTANTEAFF
clone_size: -; d_call: -; j_call: TRBJ2-1; v_call: TRBV9; cdr3_nt: TGTGCCAGCAGCGGGACAGAAGGATATTTCTACAATGAGCAGTTCTTC; cdr3_aa: CASSGTEGYFYNEQFF
clone_size: few; d_call: -; j_call: TRBJ2-1; v_call: TRBV12-5; cdr3_nt: TGTGCTAGTGGCCAGACCTTTCAGAGCTCCTACAATGAGCAGTTCTTC; cdr3_aa: CASGQTFQSSYNEQFF
clone_size: -; d_call: -; j_call: TRBJ2-1; v_call: TRBV5-1; cdr3_nt: TGCGCCAGCAGCTTGGGGCTATTACGATACAATGAGCAGTTCTTC; cdr3_aa: CASSLGLLRYNEQFF
clone_size: -; d_call: -; j_call: TRBJ2-4; v_call: TRBV7-2; cdr3_nt: TGTGCCAGCAGCTTAGGAGAGGCCATTCTAGCCAAAAACATTCAGTACTTC; cdr3_aa: CASSLGEAILAKNIQYF
clone_size: -; d_call: -; j_call: TRBJ2-2; v_call: TRBV7-2; cdr3_nt: TGTGCCAGCAGCGTCAGTTTGAACACCGGGGAGCTGTTTTTT; cdr3_aa: CASSVSLNTGELFF
clone_size: -; d_call: TRBD1; j_call: TRBJ2-7; v_call: TRBV6-5; cdr3_nt: TGTGCCAGCAGTACACCGGACAGGTTCTACGAGCAGTACTTC; cdr3_aa: CASSTPDRFYEQYF
clone_size: -; d_call: -; j_call: TRBJ1-6; v_call: TRBV5-6; cdr3_nt: TGTGCCAGCAGCTTTCGGGTAGGGGGATGGAATTCACCCCTCCACTTT; cdr3_aa: CASSFRVGGWNSPLHF
clone_size: -; d_call: -; j_call: TRBJ2-5; v_call: TRBV11-1; cdr3_nt: TGTGCCAGCAGTCCCGGAGCAGCACTTCAAGAGACCCAGTACTTC; cdr3_aa: CASSPGAALQETQYF
clone_size: -; d_call: -; j_call: TRBJ1-5; v_call: TRBV12-3/TRBV12-4; cdr3_nt: TGTGCCAGCAGTTTAAGGGCCTATCAGCCCCAGCATTTT; cdr3_aa: CASSLRAYQPQHF
clone_size: -; d_call: TRBD2; j_call: TRBJ2-1; v_call: TRBV4-1; cdr3_nt: TGCGCCAGCAGTCTGGGGGTAGCGGGAGGTACGGAGCAGTTCTTC; cdr3_aa: CASSLGVAGGTEQFF
clone_size: -; d_call: -; j_call: TRBJ2-7; v_call: TRBV7-9; cdr3_nt: TGTGCCAGCAGCTTAAATGGAGGGAGAGGGATCTCCTACGAGCAGTACTTC; cdr3_aa: CASSLNGGRGISYEQYF
clone_size: -; d_call: -; j_call: TRBJ1-1; v_call: TRBV19; cdr3_nt: TGTGCCAGTATGGACAGCCCCACTGAAGCTTTCTTT; cdr3_aa: CASMDSPTEAFF
clone_size: -; d_call: -; j_call: TRBJ2-1; v_call: TRBV15; cdr3_nt: TGTGCCACCAGCAGCTACAATGAGCAGTTCTTC; cdr3_aa: CATSSYNEQFF
clone_size: -; d_call: -; j_call: TRBJ2-3; v_call: TRBV11-2; cdr3_nt: TGTGCCAGCAGCTTATATGACGTTAGCACAGATACGCAGTATTTT; cdr3_aa: CASSLYDVSTDTQYF
clone_size: -; d_call: -; j_call: TRBJ2-1; v_call: TRBV10-1; cdr3_nt: TGCGCCAGCAGTAGTAGGAACAATGAGCAGTTCTTC; cdr3_aa: CASSSRNNEQFF
clone_size: -; d_call: -; j_call: TRBJ1-1; v_call: TRBV18; cdr3_nt: TGTGCCAGCTCACCGCAGGGAGTGAACACTGAAGCTTTCTTT; cdr3_aa: CASSPQGVNTEAFF
clone_size: -; d_call: -; j_call: TRBJ2-2; v_call: TRBV30; cdr3_nt: TGTGCCTGGAAGTCTCGGGGAATAATGAACACCGGGGAGCTGTTTTTT; cdr3_aa: CAWKSRGIMNTGELFF
clone_size: once; d_call: -; j_call: TRBJ1-6; v_call: TRBV7-8; cdr3_nt: TGTGCCAGCGGTCGGGGGGACCCGCAACGCTCACCCCTCCACTTT; cdr3_aa: CASGRGDPQRSPLHF
clone_size: -; d_call: -; j_call: TRBJ1-1; v_call: TRBV5-1; cdr3_nt: TGCGCCAGCCAAAGGGAAAAGGGTGAAGCTTTCTTT; cdr3_aa: CASQREKGEAFF